The entry that follows covers one TCR beta chain sequence. TCRdb re-called the RT-PCR reads with MiXCR, one entry per CDR3 protein. The sample includes about 700,000 distinct CDR3 sequences, around 14% of them seen just once. The germline V gene has CDR1 SGHTA and CDR2 FQGTGA. The CDR3 contains 15 residues. V lost 5 bases and J 1 base, leaving 14 bases between the germline ends. The chain carries TRBV7-3 and TRBJ2-5; D may correspond to TRBD1 or TRBD2 (5 bases each). The sample taken for sequencing was memory CD4+ T cells from blood. The TCR sequence derives from a female donor in good health, serving as a healthy control. The chain's CDR3 is CASSRGPGPQETQYF. CDR3 in DNA: TGTGCCAGCAGCAGGGGACCTGGACCCCAAGAGACCCAGTACTTC.